Listed here are 27 T cell receptor beta chains from one sample, sequenced in a study of cytomegalovirus exposure and HLA in healthy donors. Profiled with immunoSEQ multiplex PCR; TCRdb holds only in-frame clones, not every one. This sample carries 300,000 to 350,000 clones, roughly 88% of them seen once, and the ten largest clones take roughly 0.96%. Sequencing input: PBMCs. The receptor set was obtained from a man aged 30-40 years in good health and CMV-seronegative.

This chain uses TRBV5-1 with TRBJ2-3, with a possible D match to TRBD2 (5 bases). There are 14 residues in the CDR3. V was shortened by 3 bases and J by 6 bases, with 14 bases between the two germline ends. The germline V gene encodes CDR1 SGHRS and CDR2 YFSETQ. CDR3 region: CASSYGIAIDTQYF. DNA for the CDR3: TGCGCCAGCAGCTACGGGATTGCAATCGATACGCAGTATTTT.

V is TRBV5-1 and J is TRBJ1-2, with D perhaps matching TRBD1 (6 bases). The CDR3 spans 16 residues. Trimming shortened V by 0 bases and J by 4 bases, and 16 bases separated the two germline ends. Germline CDR1 reads SGHRS; CDR2 reads YFSETQ. CDR3 residues: CASSLARQADLYGYTF. Here the CDR3 DNA reads TGCGCCAGCAGCTTGGCCAGACAGGCCGACCTCTATGGCTACACCTTC.

The rearrangement uses TRBV5-4 and TRBJ2-5; TRBD2 agrees at 13 bases. Germline CDR1 and CDR2: SGHNT and YYREEE (reference sequence). The length of the CDR3 is 17 residues. V shed 4 bases and J 4 bases; nucleotides not matched to a gene: 10. Here the CDR3 reads CASSPRTSGGTRETQYF. The CDR3 DNA sequence: TGTGCCAGCAGCCCGAGGACTAGCGGGGGCACTCGAGAGACCCAGTACTTC.

The V and J genes are TRBV27 and TRBJ1-4; 11 nucleotides match TRBD1. With V trimmed by 5 bases and J by 8 bases, 7 bases remained unmatched. CDR1 is MNHEY and CDR2 is SMNVEV in the germline V gene (reference sequence). This CDR3 region has 15 residues. The CDR3 spells CASSGQGAAEEKLFF. The CDR3 region has the DNA TGTGCCAGCAGTGGACAGGGGGCCGCGGAGGAAAAACTGTTTTTT.

V and J are TRBV5-1 and TRBJ1-3, with D perhaps TRBD1 (5 bases). The CDR3 sequence is 15 residues long. The ends were cut back, 0 bases at V and 2 bases at J, with 9 bases in the middle. The germline gives CDR1 SGHRS, CDR2 YFSETQ. For the CDR3, the DNA is TGCGCCAGCAGCTTGGAACACAGGCCTGGAAACACCATATATTTT. Translation gives CASSLEHRPGNTIYF.

V usage is TRBV7-2 and J usage is TRBJ1-6; 7 bases fit TRBD1. Germline V gene data show CDR1 as SGHTA and CDR2 as FQGNSA. CDR3 length equals 15 residues. Trimming at V came to 6 bases and at J to 5 bases, leaving 7 bases not matched to a gene. DNA for the CDR3: TGTGCCAGCAGTTCGGACAGGCGCGATAATTCACCCCTCCACTTT. Protein sequence: CASSSDRRDNSPLHF. Full variable domain (remainder filled in from reference TRBV7-2 and TRBJ1-6): GAGVSQSPSNKVTEKGKDVELRCDPISGHTALYWYRQSLGQGLEFLIYFQGNSAPDKSGLPSDRFSAERTGGSVSTLTIQRTQQEDSAVYLCASSSDRRDNSPLHFGNGTRLTVT.

The chain joins TRBV5-4 to TRBJ1-1; the match to TRBD1 covers 9 bases. J was trimmed by 7 bases and V by 4 bases; bases with no gene match: 8. The V gene's germline CDR1 is SGHNT and CDR2 YYREEE (reference sequence). The CDR3 loop spans 14 amino acids. The CDR3 sequence is CASSLGTGWSEAFF. In nucleotides, the CDR3 is TGTGCCAGCAGCCTAGGGACAGGGTGGAGTGAAGCTTTCTTT.

The CDR3 DNA reads as TGTGCCAGCAGCTTTAGACAGGGAGGAGGTCAGCCCCAGCATTTT. Its translation is CASSFRQGGGQPQHF. The chain carries TRBV9 and TRBJ1-5; 7 positions agree with TRBD1. The trim removed 4 bases at V and 6 bases at J, leaving 10 bases unmatched. In germline, CDR1 is SGDLS, CDR2 YYNGEE. This CDR3 is built from 15 residues.

V and J are TRBV19 and TRBJ1-6; 7 bases match TRBD1. V was clipped by 4 bases and J by 0 bases; unmatched bases: 6. Per the germline V gene, CDR1 is LNHDA and CDR2 is SQIVND (reference sequence). This CDR3 is built from 17 residues. This CDR3 reads CASSKQGLSSYNSPLHF. As DNA, the CDR3 is TGTGCCAGTAGTAAACAGGGGCTAAGCTCCTATAATTCACCCCTCCACTTT.

CDR3 region: CASSERTGGESYNEQFF. CDR3 nucleotides: TGTGCCAGCAGTGAAAGGACAGGGGGGGAGTCCTACAATGAGCAGTTCTTC. V usage is TRBV25-1 and J usage is TRBJ2-1; 10 positions match TRBD1. The CDR3 contains 17 residues. Germline V gene lookup returns CDR1 MGHDK and CDR2 SYGVNS. The V gene end was trimmed by 2 bases and the J gene end by 1 base; junction bases not matched to a gene: 5.

The genes are TRBV19 and TRBJ1-1, with D tentatively TRBD1 (6 bases). Germline CDR1 reads LNHDA; CDR2 reads SQIVND (reference sequence). The CDR3 is 14 residues long. Deletions cut 5 bases from V and 3 bases from J, with 13 bases between. CDR3 region: CASSGGGWDTEAFF. The CDR3 nucleotides are TGTGCCAGTAGTGGGGGGGGCTGGGACACTGAAGCTTTCTTT.

The chain couples TRBV19 to TRBJ1-1; no firm D call. The germline V gene has CDR1 LNHDA and CDR2 SQIVND (reference sequence). This CDR3 comprises 16 residues. V lost 5 bases and J 0 bases, leaving 16 bases between the germline ends. CDR3 in DNA: TGTGCCAGTAGTCCTACAGCGGTAGGCGTGAACACTGAAGCTTTCTTT. Its translation is CASSPTAVGVNTEAFF.

The V call is TRBV9, the J call TRBJ1-3, with TRBD1 matching over 9 bases. V shed 2 bases, J shed 3 bases, and the junction held 6 bases outside the gene matches. CDR1 and CDR2 from the germline V gene are SGDLS and YYNGEE. CDR3 length: 16 amino acids. This CDR3 reads CASSVRDRVVGNTIYF. Here the CDR3 DNA reads TGTGCCAGCAGCGTCCGGGACAGGGTGGTTGGAAACACCATATATTTT. The variable domain in full, with the rest retrieved from reference TRBV9 and TRBJ1-3, is DSGVTQTPKHLITATGQRVTLRCSPRSGDLSVYWYQQSLDQGLQFLIQYYNGEERAKGNILERFSAQQFPDLHSELNLSSLELGDSALYFCASSVRDRVVGNTIYFGEGSWLTVV.

This clone was counted a single time. DNA for the CDR3: TGTGCCAGCTCACCACCGGGAGTTAGGAGTTACGAGCAGTACTTC. As protein: CASSPPGVRSYEQYF. V is TRBV18 and J is TRBJ2-7, with a tentative D call TRBD2 (5 bases). The V gene's germline CDR1 is KGHSH and CDR2 LQKENI. The CDR3 is 15 amino acids. Trimming removed 0 bases at V and 4 bases at J, with 13 bases between.

This chain joins TRBV30 and TRBJ1-5; D possibly corresponds to TRBD1 (6 bases). The CDR3 contains 14 residues. V was pared by 0 bases and J by 5 bases, with 11 bases between. CDR1 and CDR2 from the germline V gene are GTSNPN and SVGIG (reference sequence). CDR3 sequence reads: CAWSVSRGYQPQHF. CDR3 bases: TGTGCCTGGAGTGTAAGCAGGGGTTATCAGCCCCAGCATTTT.

The chain is built from TRBV7-2 and TRBJ2-7; TRBD2 might be the D (5 bases). CDR3 length: 13 residues. Germline loops: CDR1 SGHTA, CDR2 FQGNSA. The V end lost 2 bases, the J end lost 4 bases, and 9 bases lay between the germline ends. CDR3 protein: CASSLNRGYEQYF. In nucleotides, the CDR3 is TGTGCCAGCAGCTTAAATCGGGGATACGAGCAGTACTTC.

The chain employs TRBV6-5 and TRBJ2-4; a possible D gene is TRBD1 (5 bases). This CDR3 is 13 amino acids long. Germline V gene data show CDR1 as MNHEY and CDR2 as SVGAGI. Trimming cost V 6 bases and J 7 bases, with 13 bases left between them. CDR3 bases: TGTGCCAGCAGCCGTGGAGACAGTAACATTCAGTACTTC. Its protein is CASSRGDSNIQYF.

This chain connects TRBV15 to TRBJ2-7; D is ambiguous. The CDR3 runs 15 residues. V dropped 0 bases and J dropped 2 bases, with 11 bases sitting between them. Looked up from germline, CDR1 is LNHNV and CDR2 is YYDKDF (reference sequence). The CDR3 region has the DNA TGTGCCACCAGCAGAGATCTGGCAGGTCCCTACGAGCAGTACTTC. Its protein is CATSRDLAGPYEQYF.

The chain uses TRBV11-2 and TRBJ2-7; D perhaps matches TRBD1 (6 bases). Trimming took off 3 bases at V and 3 bases at J, with 15 bases between the two ends. Germline assignment: CDR1 SGHAT and CDR2 FQNNGV. The length of the CDR3 is 15 residues. The CDR3 DNA follows: TGTGCCAGCAGCTTGACCCAGGGGATCCGCTACGAGCAGTACTTC. Translation gives CASSLTQGIRYEQYF.

V gene TRBV11-2 combines with J gene TRBJ2-1; 9 nucleotides match TRBD2. CDR3 length: 16 residues. J lost 0 bases, V lost 2 bases, and 2 bases had no gene match. Germline lookup yields CDR1 SGHAT and CDR2 FQNNGV. In nucleotides, the CDR3 is TGTGCCAGCAGCTTATTAGCGGGGGTCTCCTACAATGAGCAGTTCTTC. It specifies CASSLLAGVSYNEQFF.

CDR3 protein: CASSAVTRSYEQYF. The CDR3 bases are TGTGCCAGCAGTGCCGTGACACGTTCCTACGAGCAGTACTTC. This rearrangement joins TRBV6-1 to TRBJ2-7; D is ambiguous. CDR1 and CDR2 (germline): MNHNS, SASEGT. The CDR3 consists of 14 residues. The V gene lost 4 bases and the J gene lost 1 base, with 11 bases spanning the gap.

The chain employs TRBV7-9 and TRBJ2-1; 9 bases fit TRBD1. J gave up 4 bases and V 5 bases, and 3 bases lay outside the gene matches. This CDR3 comprises 14 residues. From germline, CDR1 is SEHNR and CDR2 FQNEAQ (reference sequence). CDR3 amino acids: CASSPGQGYNEQFF. The CDR3 coding sequence is TGTGCCAGCAGCCCGGGACAGGGATACAATGAGCAGTTCTTC. Combining the CDR3 with reference TRBV7-9 and TRBJ2-1 gives the whole variable domain DTGVSQNPRHKITKRGQNVTFRCDPISEHNRLYWYRQTLGQGPEFLTYFQNEAQLEKSRLLSDRFSAERPKGSFSTLEIQRTEQGDSAMYLCASSPGQGYNEQFFGPGTRLTVL.

V is TRBV5-1 and J is TRBJ2-5; tentatively, D is TRBD1 (6 bases). The germline CDR1 and CDR2 sequences are SGHRS and YFSETQ. V was trimmed by 3 bases and J by 1 base, leaving 13 bases between them. This CDR3 comprises 15 residues. CDR3 nucleotides: TGCGCCAGCAGCTCCCCCTCACAGGGCCAAGAGACCCAGTACTTC. It is translated as CASSSPSQGQETQYF. Looking up the rest from reference TRBV5-1 and TRBJ2-5 gives the full variable domain: KAGVTQTPRYLIKTRGQQVTLSCSPISGHRSVSWYQQTPGQGLQFLFEYFSETQRNKGNFPGRFSGRQFSNSRSEMNVSTLELGDSALYLCASSSPSQGQETQYFGPGTRLLVL.

This chain connects TRBV6-1 to TRBJ2-7; the match to TRBD1 covers 7 bases. J gave up 7 bases and V 5 bases, and 11 bases lay outside the gene matches. Germline CDR1 reads MNHNS; CDR2 reads SASEGT. The CDR3 sequence is 14 residues long. CDR3 loop: CASSMRQARGEQYF. The CDR3 DNA sequence: TGTGCCAGCAGTATGAGGCAGGCCAGGGGGGAGCAGTACTTC.

The rearrangement links TRBV7-2 to TRBJ1-5; the D gene is possibly TRBD1 (6 bases). The length of the CDR3 is 16 residues. Germline values: CDR1 SGHTA, CDR2 FQGNSA. V lost 1 base to trimming and J lost 11 bases, with 21 bases between them. As DNA, the CDR3 is TGTGCCAGCAGCTTAGAGGGTACAGGGAAGGGGGTGTCCCAGCATTTT. The encoded protein is CASSLEGTGKGVSQHF.

This clone has just one count. The gene calls are TRBV6-5 and TRBJ1-5, with TRBD1 matching 9 bases. Trimming cost V 8 bases and J 3 bases; bases outside gene matches: 8. The germline V gene has CDR1 MNHEY and CDR2 SVGAGI. This CDR3 region has 15 residues. This chain's CDR3 is CASASGTGINQPQHF. For the CDR3, the DNA is TGTGCCAGCGCTTCCGGGACAGGGATCAATCAGCCCCAGCATTTT.

The chain uses TRBV5-6 and TRBJ1-2, with D hard to call. V was trimmed by 0 bases and J by 0 bases, leaving 9 bases between them. Looked up from germline, CDR1 is SGHDT and CDR2 is YYEEEE. The CDR3 is 15 amino acids. CDR3 region: CASSLAGGSNYGYTF. The CDR3 bases are TGTGCCAGCAGCTTGGCCGGCGGTTCTAACTATGGCTACACCTTC.